These 20 T cell receptor beta chains originate from one sample sequenced in a study of T cells in localized non-small cell lung cancer. Produced via immunoSEQ multiplex PCR; TCRdb's table is partial and in-frame only. The sample gives about 75,000 clones, over 75% of which show up once; approximately 9.7% is in the top ten. The source was peripheral blood, collected before any cancer treatment. The receptors shown here come from a female donor over 55 with stage I lung adenocarcinoma.

This chain joins TRBV5-1 and TRBJ2-3; maybe TRBD2 (6 bases). Trimming pared 5 bases from V and 6 bases from J, leaving 13 bases between. This CDR3 is 13 amino acids long. The V gene's germline CDR1 is SGHRS and CDR2 YFSETQ. DNA of the CDR3: TGCGCCAGCAGTTCCGGGGGAGGCGATACGCAGTATTTT. It is translated as CASSSGGGDTQYF.

The chain joins TRBV5-1 to TRBJ2-1, with 10 bases identical to TRBD2. Germline-derived CDR1 and CDR2 are SGHRS and YFSETQ. The J segment lost 14 bases and the V segment lost 4 bases, leaving 12 bases of the junction unmatched. The CDR3 length is 14 residues. The CDR3 loop is CASSLRQAGGREFF. The DNA for the CDR3 is TGCGCCAGCAGCCTGCGGCAAGCGGGGGGGAGAGAGTTCTTC.

This chain joins TRBV19 and TRBJ1-5; no reliable D call. This CDR3 spans 15 amino acids. V was trimmed by 7 bases and J by 0 bases, leaving 13 bases between them. Germline CDR1 and CDR2: LNHDA and SQIVND (reference sequence). The CDR3 DNA sequence: TGTGCCAGTAATACGGAAAGTTATAGCAATCAGCCCCAGCATTTT. Translating it yields CASNTESYSNQPQHF.

The gene calls are TRBV5-4 and TRBJ1-1; 12 bases are shared with TRBD1. CDR3 size: 16 residues. Per the germline V gene, CDR1 is SGHNT and CDR2 is YYREEE (reference sequence). V trimming: 3 bases; J trimming: 7 bases; junction bases outside the gene matches: 10. Here the CDR3 reads CASSSGTGGVYGEAFF. The CDR3 region has the DNA TGTGCCAGCAGCTCCGGGACAGGGGGCGTCTATGGTGAAGCTTTCTTT.

Comments on this clone: The same CDR3 can be traced to other DNA sequences in this sample. This sequence joins TRBV9 and TRBJ2-7; TRBD2 matches at 7 bases. Germline CDR1 and CDR2: SGDLS and YYNGEE. This CDR3 spans 15 amino acids. Trimming took 3 bases from V and 0 from J; bases not matched to a gene: 6. The CDR3 loop reads CASSARPGGSYEQYF. CDR3 DNA sequence: TGTGCCAGCAGCGCCCGCCCGGGAGGCTCCTACGAGCAGTACTTC.

V and J are TRBV19 and TRBJ1-1, with TRBD1 matching over 7 bases. J gave up 1 base and V 5 bases, and 7 bases lay outside the gene matches. Germline loops: CDR1 LNHDA, CDR2 SQIVND (reference sequence). CDR3 length: 15 amino acids. The CDR3 is CASSSGTVGNTEAFF. The DNA for the CDR3 is TGTGCCAGTAGTTCTGGGACAGTTGGGAACACTGAAGCTTTCTTT.

The DNA of the CDR3 is TGTGCCAGCAGCTCCGTCCGGGACACTAGGAGCTCTGGGGCCAACGTCCTGACTTTC. Protein product: CASSSVRDTRSSGANVLTF. The chain employs TRBV11-3 and TRBJ2-6; a possible D gene is TRBD1 (6 bases). This CDR3 region has 19 residues. Germline V lookup: CDR1 SGHNT, CDR2 YENEEA. V was cut by 4 bases and J by 0 bases, with 19 bases left in between. Complete variable domain (other parts from reference TRBV11-3 and TRBJ2-6): EAGVVQSPRYKIIEKKQPVAFWCNPISGHNTLYWYLQNLGQGPELLIRYENEEAVDDSQLPKDRFSAERLKGVDSTLKIQPAELGDSAVYLCASSSVRDTRSSGANVLTFGAGSRLTVL.

Regarding this clone: No DNA is shown, since the ends of the CDR3 on it are uncertain; the CDR3 is the one TCRdb lists. The genes are TRBV27 and TRBJ2-2. CDR1 is MNHEY and CDR2 is SMNVEV in the germline V gene (reference sequence). The CDR3 extends over 16 residues, inclusive of both ends. CDR3 loop: CASSLQPGRRAGELFF.

This clone was detected once. In DNA form, the CDR3 reads TGCAGCGTTGGGACAGGGATCCACGAGCAGTACTTC. The encoded protein is CSVGTGIHEQYF. The chain links TRBV29-1 to TRBJ2-7; 8 bases line up with TRBD1. The V and J ends lost 4 bases and 5 bases, in that order; junction bases with no gene match: 4. Germline V gene lookup returns CDR1 SQVTM and CDR2 ANQGSEA. CDR3 length equals 12 residues.

V gene TRBV5-8 combines with J gene TRBJ2-1; 13 positions match TRBD2. V was clipped by 5 bases and J by 0 bases; unmatched bases: 11. The CDR3 covers 19 residues. CDR1 is SGHTS, CDR2 YDEGEE, per germline. The CDR3 reads CASRALGLAGSSSYNEQFF. CDR3 in DNA: TGTGCCAGCAGAGCTCTGGGACTAGCGGGGAGCAGCTCCTACAATGAGCAGTTCTTC.

This chain links TRBV6-1 with TRBJ1-5; maybe TRBD1 (6 bases). Trimming stripped 5 bases from V and 5 bases from J, with 16 bases between. CDR3 length: 15 residues. Germline values: CDR1 MNHNS, CDR2 SASEGT. The CDR3 loop reads CASSPIQGRDQPQHF. CDR3 coding DNA: TGTGCCAGCAGTCCGATTCAGGGGAGAGATCAGCCCCAGCATTTT.

V usage is TRBV5-6 and J usage is TRBJ2-4; 9 positions agree with TRBD1. Trimming took 2 bases from V and 0 from J; bases not matched to a gene: 6. This CDR3 has 17 residues. Germline CDR1 reads SGHDT; CDR2 reads YYEEEE. CDR3 in amino acids: CASSLTGQGLAKNIQYF. CDR3 coding DNA: TGTGCCAGCAGCTTAACGGGACAGGGATTAGCCAAAAACATTCAGTACTTC. The entire variable domain, with the rest obtained from reference TRBV5-6 and TRBJ2-4, is as follows: DAGVTQSPTHLIKTRGQQVTLRCSPKSGHDTVSWYQQALGQGPQFIFQYYEEEERQRGNFPDRFSGHQFPNYSSELNVNALLLGDSALYLCASSLTGQGLAKNIQYFGAGTRLSVL.

The V gene is TRBV30, the J gene TRBJ1-3; no reliable D call. Trimming left V 2 bases short and J 0 bases short, with 8 bases between. The germline gives CDR1 GTSNPN, CDR2 SVGIG (reference sequence). The CDR3 totals 14 residues. CDR3 sequence reads: CAWSRGISGNTIYF. CDR3 in DNA: TGTGCCTGGAGTCGAGGGATCTCTGGAAACACCATATATTTT.

The chain is built from TRBV7-2 and TRBJ1-4; no clear D. Germline CDR1 reads SGHTA; CDR2 reads FQGNSA. The CDR3 totals 15 residues. V was trimmed by 5 bases and J by 5 bases, leaving 15 bases between them. CDR3 residues: CASSPPGVGNEKLFF. The CDR3 DNA follows: TGTGCCAGCAGCCCGCCCGGTGTGGGCAATGAAAAACTGTTTTTT.

This chain joins TRBV19 and TRBJ2-2; no clear D. Trimming removed 7 bases at V and 2 bases at J, with 5 bases between. This CDR3 comprises 12 residues. The germline CDR1 and CDR2 sequences are LNHDA and SQIVND (reference sequence). CDR3 protein: CASNVNTGELFF. CDR3 DNA sequence: TGTGCCAGTAACGTCAACACCGGGGAGCTGTTTTTT. The full variable domain, with the rest looked up from reference TRBV19 and TRBJ2-2, is DGGITQSPKYLFRKEGQNVTLSCEQNLNHDAMYWYRQDPGQGLRLIYYSQIVNDFQKGDIAEGYSVSREKKESFPLTVTSAQKNPTAFYLCASNVNTGELFFGEGSRLTVL.

In its sample, this clone is medium-sized. The genes are TRBV6-5 and TRBJ2-7; D assignment may be TRBD1 or TRBD2 (6 bases each). The CDR3 has 14 amino acids. V dropped 7 bases and J dropped 2 bases, with 15 bases sitting between them. Germline V lookup: CDR1 MNHEY, CDR2 SVGAGI. DNA of the CDR3: TGTGCCAGCACCCCCGGAGGGACAACCTACGAGCAGTACTTC. Its translation: CASTPGGTTYEQYF.

The chain couples TRBV7-6 to TRBJ2-6; D possibly corresponds to TRBD2 (6 bases). In germline, CDR1 is SGHVS, CDR2 FNYEAQ. The CDR3 sequence is 18 residues long. Trimming pared 2 bases from V and 0 bases from J, leaving 14 bases between. The CDR3 spells CASSLSWSEGSGANVLTF. CDR3 nucleotides: TGTGCCAGCAGCTTAAGTTGGTCGGAGGGCTCTGGGGCCAACGTCCTGACTTTC. The variable domain in full, with the rest retrieved from reference TRBV7-6 and TRBJ2-6, is GAGVSQSPRYKVTKRGQDVALRCDPISGHVSLYWYRQALGQGPEFLTYFNYEAQQDKSGLPNDRFSAERPEGSISTLTIQRTEQRDSAMYRCASSLSWSEGSGANVLTFGAGSRLTVL.

The V call is TRBV5-6, the J call TRBJ1-1; D not resolved. The CDR3 is 16 amino acids. Germline CDR1 is SGHDT and CDR2 is YYEEEE. Trimming stripped 1 base from V and 5 bases from J, with 18 bases between. CDR3 sequence reads: CASSLNRRPVRTEAFF. The DNA for the CDR3 is TGTGCCAGCAGCTTGAATCGGCGCCCTGTTAGGACTGAAGCTTTCTTT.

CDR3 nucleotides: TGCGCCAGCAGCTCCGGGACTAGCGGGACCAATGAGCAGTTCTTC. It encodes CASSSGTSGTNEQFF. This sequence joins TRBV5-1 and TRBJ2-1, with 13 bases that match TRBD2. CDR1 is SGHRS and CDR2 is YFSETQ in the germline V gene. Trimming cost V 3 bases and J 6 bases; bases outside gene matches: 3. CDR3 length: 15 residues.

The chain couples TRBV19 to TRBJ2-5; D is unclear. Germline V gives CDR1 LNHDA, CDR2 SQIVND (reference sequence). This CDR3 region has 12 residues. Trimming took off 4 bases at V and 5 bases at J, with 8 bases between the two ends. The CDR3 bases are TGTGCCAGTAGTAGGGGTTACGAGACCCAGTACTTC. Translating it yields CASSRGYETQYF.